Listed below are T cell receptor beta chains from one sample, sequenced in a study of vaccination effects on CD4 cells after COVID-19. Their cognate antigens are unknown. Here immunoSEQ multiplex PCR was the method, and the copy in TCRdb shows in-frame clones only, minus some. This table holds approximately 23,000 clones, less than 75% found once. This specimen consisted of CD4+ T cells from PBMCs cultured with SARS-CoV-2 spike peptides, obtained after COVID-19 vaccination. These receptors were collected from a human donor who received a COVID-19 vaccine. Both conserved end residues are part of each CDR3.

v_call,j_call,cdr3_aa
TRBV27,TRBJ1-2,CATKGGFRSYGYTF
TRBV5-5,TRBJ2-1,CASSLDIAYNEQFF
TRBV12-3/TRBV12-4,TRBJ2-7,CASSLAGGYEQYF
TRBV27,TRBJ2-1,CASSILAGVLAAPNNEQFF
TRBV6-1,TRBJ1-5,CASSADRGRSNQPQHF
TRBV27,TRBJ1-2,CASQGRKDYGYTF
TRBV10-3,TRBJ2-7,CATYHSGYEQYF
TRBV18,TRBJ1-2,CASSPVRTGTNGYTF
TRBV2,TRBJ2-7,CASSVPAFGQGLTYEQYF
TRBV7-2,TRBJ2-7,CASSLDSLSSYEQYF
TRBV5-1,TRBJ2-3,CASSGEVEDTQYF
TRBV30,TRBJ1-1,CAWRVGAMNTEAFF
TRBV6-1,TRBJ2-3,CASSDRPRLSTDTQYF
TRBV6-4,TRBJ1-2,CASSDGQGVGSYTF
TRBV7-2,TRBJ2-7,CASSSAYEQYF
TRBV11-2,TRBJ1-2,CASSFDRSYGYTF
TRBV19,TRBJ1-2,CASSPDRGRSYGYTF
TRBV6-1,TRBJ2-1,CASSESGGASEQFF
TRBV7-2,TRBJ2-7,CASRSKGTKLYEQYF
TRBV18,TRBJ2-7,CASSPLIPSSSYEQYF
TRBV27,TRBJ2-5,CASSLSRQGETQYF
TRBV6-6,TRBJ2-1,CASSHGTHNEQFF
TRBV5-1,TRBJ2-5,CASSLAQKVAGLETQYF
TRBV14,TRBJ1-1,CASSPRGGHVNTEAFF
TRBV9,TRBJ1-5,CASSVMMGQPQHF
TRBV7-9,TRBJ2-4,CASSFRGQENIQYF
TRBV7-9,TRBJ1-1,CASSQRGPRTEAFF